This T cell receptor (beta chain) was obtained from a study of early stage breast cancer tumors. Study-wide results and limits: Compared with adjacent normal breast, tumors showed about 2.5-fold denser, more clonal T cells.

The CDR3 runs 13 residues. The germline gives CDR1 MNHEY, CDR2 SVGAGI. V was trimmed by 6 bases and J by 6 bases, leaving 13 bases between them. Generated by immunoSEQ multiplex PCR, the TCRdb table keeps only in-frame clones and is missing some. This table has 20,000 or so clones, about 80% appearing once. About this clone itself: As yet, its antigen is unknown.

The source of this sequence is a person in their sixties or seventies with breast cancer. Sequenced input: blood. The rearrangement joins TRBV6-5 to TRBJ2-3, with D perhaps TRBD2 (5 bases). CDR3 amino acids: CASSGGRGDTQYF. In DNA form, the CDR3 reads TGTGCCAGCAGCGGAGGACGAGGGGATACGCAGTATTTT.